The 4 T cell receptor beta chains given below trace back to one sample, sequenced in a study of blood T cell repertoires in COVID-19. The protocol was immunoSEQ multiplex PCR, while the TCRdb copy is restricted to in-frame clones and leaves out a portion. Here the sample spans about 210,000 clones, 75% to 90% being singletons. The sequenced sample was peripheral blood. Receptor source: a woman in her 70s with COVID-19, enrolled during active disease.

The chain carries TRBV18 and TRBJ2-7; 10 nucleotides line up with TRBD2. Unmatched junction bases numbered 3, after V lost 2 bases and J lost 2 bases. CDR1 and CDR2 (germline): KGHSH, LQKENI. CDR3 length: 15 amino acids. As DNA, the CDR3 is TGTGCCAGCTCACCAAGGACTAGCGGTACCTACGAGCAGTACTTC. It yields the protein CASSPRTSGTYEQYF.

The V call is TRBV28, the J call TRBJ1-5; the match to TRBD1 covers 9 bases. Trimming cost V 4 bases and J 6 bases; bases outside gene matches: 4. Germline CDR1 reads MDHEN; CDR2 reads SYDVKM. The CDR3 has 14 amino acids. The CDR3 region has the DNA TGTGCCAGCAGTTCCGGACAGGGGAGTCAGCCCCAGCATTTT. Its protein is CASSSGQGSQPQHF.

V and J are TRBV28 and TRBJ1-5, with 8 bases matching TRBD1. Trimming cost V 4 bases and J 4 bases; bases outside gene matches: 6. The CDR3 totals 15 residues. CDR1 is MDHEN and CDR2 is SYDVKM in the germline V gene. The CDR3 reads CASSSGQAGNQPQHF. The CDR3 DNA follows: TGTGCCAGCAGTTCGGGACAGGCTGGAAATCAGCCCCAGCATTTT.

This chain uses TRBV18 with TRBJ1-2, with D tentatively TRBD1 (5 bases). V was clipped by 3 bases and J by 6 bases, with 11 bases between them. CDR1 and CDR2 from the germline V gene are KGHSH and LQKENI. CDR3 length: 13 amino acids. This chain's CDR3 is CASSPGAGNGYTF. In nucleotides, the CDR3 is TGTGCCAGCTCACCTGGCGCAGGGAATGGCTACACCTTC.